This TCR beta chain was captured in a study of OX40 agonist ivuxolimab in advanced cancers. Study overall: It was permissible to have had prior anti-PD-1, anti-PD-L1 or anti-CTLA-4 therapy, and about 40% had some. Points from the study as a whole: In CD8+ T cells, expanded clones were on average more numerous than in CD4+. Clonal expansion was seen in CD4+ and CD8+ blood T cells by week 6 at 0.1 to 3.0 mg/kg.

Libraries were prepared by immunoSEQ multiplex PCR; TCRdb keeps only in-frame clonotypes and omits some of them. The sample has approximately 75,000 clones; 90% are singletons. Autoimmune disease history or systemic immunosuppression led to patients being barred. Worth noting for this clone: As yet, its antigen is unknown.

Trimming left V 3 bases short and J 6 bases short, with 10 bases between. CDR1 is SGHDT and CDR2 is YYEEEE in the germline V gene. This CDR3 is built from 14 residues. The genes are TRBV5-6 and TRBJ1-6, with D unresolved. The sample in question was CD4+ or CD8+ T cells sorted from blood, obtained in a trial of the OX40 agonist ivuxolimab. This sequence originates from an adult with an advanced solid tumor such as melanoma, head and neck, liver or kidney cancer. The CDR3 here is CASSSYTINSPLHF. In nucleotides, the CDR3 is TGTGCCAGCAGCTCCTACACAATTAATTCACCCCTCCACTTT.